The entry below gives a single T cell receptor beta chain sequence along with its context. Assignments of participants to cohorts depended upon their own reported clinical history. The CDR3 is made up of 15 amino acids. Losses at the gene ends were 5 bases for V and 4 bases for J; bases not matched to a gene: 9. Germline V gene sequence: CDR1 SGHTA, CDR2 FQGNSA. This entry belongs to a study of blood T cell repertoires in COVID-19. For the study at large: From the United States, Italy and Spain came samples of acute and convalescent COVID-19.

Per the original methods: By means of reference gene primer amplification, nucleated cell counts were estimated. Method: immunoSEQ multiplex PCR; TCRdb's copy keeps in-frame clones and lacks some. V and J calls and clone size come straight from that table; D and trimming were deduced from the DNA. Of over 130,000 clones in the sample, over 75% were seen once. The V call is TRBV7-2, the J call TRBJ2-5, with 8 bases fitting TRBD2. The receptor was isolated from a woman in her forties or fifties who had recovered from COVID-19. Sequenced input: PBMCs or T cells enriched from blood (not recorded which). CDR3 region: CASSQRTSHRETQYF. DNA of the CDR3: TGTGCCAGCAGCCAAAGGACTAGCCACCGAGAGACCCAGTACTTC.